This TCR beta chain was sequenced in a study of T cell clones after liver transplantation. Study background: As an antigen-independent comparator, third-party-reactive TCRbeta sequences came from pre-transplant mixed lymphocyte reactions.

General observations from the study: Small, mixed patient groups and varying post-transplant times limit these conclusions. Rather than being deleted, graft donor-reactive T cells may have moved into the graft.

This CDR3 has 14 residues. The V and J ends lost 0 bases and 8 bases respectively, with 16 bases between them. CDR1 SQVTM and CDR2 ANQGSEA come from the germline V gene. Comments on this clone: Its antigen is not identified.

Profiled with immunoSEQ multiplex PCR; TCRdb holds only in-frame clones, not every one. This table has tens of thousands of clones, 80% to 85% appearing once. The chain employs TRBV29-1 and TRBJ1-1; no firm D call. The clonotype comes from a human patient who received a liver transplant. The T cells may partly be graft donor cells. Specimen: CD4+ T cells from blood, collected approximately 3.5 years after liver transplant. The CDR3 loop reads CSVEDLGRAKEAFF. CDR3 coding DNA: TGCAGCGTTGAAGATCTGGGAAGAGCGAAAGAAGCTTTCTTT.